Shown below are 27 T cell receptor beta chains from a single sample sequenced in a study of tumor and adjacent non-tumor tissue in lung cancer. This sample's RNA came from whole unsorted tissue. The normal lung tissue was taken more than 3 cm from the tumor edge. A modified ARM-PCR protocol with three rounds of nested PCR amplified TCRbeta. TCRdb re-derived calls from the multiplex PCR reads in MiXCR, one entry per CDR3 protein. The sample has 90,000 to 120,000 distinct CDR3 sequences; 65% are singletons. The sample was distant non-tumor lung tissue. Source of these receptors: a man under 40 with non-small cell lung cancer.

Turning to this clonotype: At one end the junction does not follow the germline gene, possibly because of a read error. The chain uses TRBV6-2 or TRBV6-3 and TRBJ2-1, with 8 bases aligning to TRBD1. The length of the CDR3 is 12 residues. Germline V gives CDR1 MNHEY, CDR2 SVGEGT. The CDR3 DNA sequence: TGTGTCAGCAGTCCCCAGGGGGCAGTTCAATTCTTC. Translating it yields CVSSPQGAVQFF.

Concerning this clonotype: Germline is not matched at one junction end, which may reflect a read error. CDR3 bases: TGTGCCAGTAGCTGGACAGTAAACACAGGGGAGCTGCTTTTT. It specifies CASSWTVNTGELLF. The V gene is TRBV19, the J gene TRBJ2-2; 7 nucleotides align to TRBD1. This CDR3 contains 14 residues. Germline V gene data show CDR1 as LNHDA and CDR2 as SQIVND (reference sequence).

The sample holds many counts of this clonotype. The chain links TRBV10-3 to TRBJ2-1, with TRBD1 identical over 9 bases. This CDR3 has 17 amino acids. Per the germline V gene, CDR1 is ENHRY and CDR2 is SYGVKD. V was pared by 10 bases and J by 0 bases, with 13 bases of the junction left unmatched. The CDR3 DNA follows: TGTGCCACCATGGGAACAGGGGGCTTGAGCTCCTACAATGAGCAGTTCTTC. Amino acid sequence: CATMGTGGLSSYNEQFF.

The chain has TRBV11-3 and TRBJ2-1, with 12 bases identical to TRBD2. CDR1 is SGHNT, CDR2 YENEEA, per germline. This CDR3 has 15 amino acids. The CDR3: CVSSFRLAGVDEQFF. The CDR3 DNA sequence: TGTGTCAGTAGCTTTAGACTAGCGGGAGTCGATGAGCAGTTCTTC. Filled out from reference TRBV11-3 and TRBJ2-1, the complete variable domain reads EAGVVQSPRYKIIEKKQPVAFWCNPISGHNTLYWYLQNLGQGPELLIRYENEEAVDDSQLPKDRFSAERLKGVDSTLKIQPAELGDSAVYLCVSSFRLAGVDEQFFGPGTRLTVL.

As concerns this clonotype: The CDR3 does not end in the conserved phenylalanine or tryptophan, so this is likely a read error. This chain links TRBV6-1 with TRBJ2-1, with D perhaps TRBD2 (5 bases). Germline V CDR1 and CDR2: MNHNS, SASEGT. The length of the CDR3 is 12 residues. DNA of the CDR3: TGTGCCTGCAGTGTGGACGGGGAAGAGCAGTTCCTC. It is translated as CACSVDGEEQFL.

A few counts support this clonotype. A read error may be the cause here, since a much bigger clone is one base away. The J gene is TRBJ1-2, the V gene TRBV12-3 or TRBV12-4; D not resolved. This CDR3 spans 14 amino acids. V was shortened by 4 bases and J by 6 bases, with 15 bases between the two germline ends. The CDR3 DNA sequence: TGTGCCAGCAGTTCGAGCTATGCGGGCCATGGCTACACCTTC. It codes for CASSSSYAGHGYTF.

This clonotype was counted a few times. Relative to the germline gene, one junction end is altered; a read error may explain this. The rearrangement uses TRBV11-2 and TRBJ2-7, with D perhaps matching TRBD1 or TRBD2 (5 bases each). CDR1 and CDR2 (germline): SGHAT, FQNNGV. This CDR3 spans 14 amino acids. In DNA, the CDR3 is TGTACCAGTAGTTTAGGGGACGGAGGCTACGAGCAGTACTTC. Translated: CTSSLGDGGYEQYF.

With regard to this clonotype: A read error is possible here, since a much larger clone lies one base away. The chain employs TRBV24-1 and TRBJ2-1; 15 positions match TRBD2. The germline CDR1 and CDR2 sequences are KGHDR and SFDVKD. CDR3 length: 18 amino acids. Written as DNA, the CDR3 is TGTGCCACCAGTGATTCCGGACTAGCGGGAGGGTCCTACAATGAGGAGTTCTTC. Its translation is CATSDSGLAGGSYNEEFF.

On this clonotype itself: Lacking the conserved final phenylalanine or tryptophan, this CDR3 likely reflects a read error. This chain links TRBV20-1 with TRBJ2-2, with 10 bases that match TRBD2. The CDR3 runs 16 residues. Germline V gene sequence: CDR1 DFQATT, CDR2 SNEGSKA (reference sequence). CDR3 coding DNA: TGCAGTGCTAGAGATCAGCGGGGGGGCGACACCGGGGAACTGTTTTAT. Its translation: CSARDQRGGDTGELFY.

A word on this clonotype: At one end the junction does not follow the germline gene, possibly because of a read error. The chain has TRBV12-3 or TRBV12-4 and TRBJ2-2, with D possibly TRBD2 on 6 matching bases. This CDR3 region has 17 residues. CDR3 DNA sequence: TGTGCCAGCACTTTATGCTCGGGAGTAACGAACACCGGGGAGCTGTTTTTT. Residues: CASTLCSGVTNTGELFF.

The chain combines TRBV7-7 with TRBJ1-2; D remains unclear. CDR1 is SSHAT and CDR2 is FNYEAQ in the germline V gene (reference sequence). The CDR3 runs to 14 residues. Here the CDR3 reads CASSSVGANYGYTF. Written as DNA, the CDR3 is TGTGCTAGTAGCTCCGTCGGTGCTAACTATGGCTACACCTTC.

In the case of this clonotype: This may come from a read error, since a much larger clone is one base off. The V gene is TRBV11-2, the J gene TRBJ2-3; D might be TRBD1 or TRBD2, each matching 5 bases. The CDR3 totals 14 residues. Germline CDR1 and CDR2: SGHAT and FQNNGV. CDR3 sequence reads: CARSLSSGLDTQYF. CDR3 coding DNA: TGTGCCCGCAGCTTAAGTTCGGGGCTGGATACGCAGTATTTT. Full variable domain (outside the CDR3, taken from reference TRBV11-2 and TRBJ2-3): EAGVAQSPRYKIIEKRQSVAFWCNPISGHATLYWYQQILGQGPKLLIQFQNNGVVDDSQLPKDRFSAERLKGVDSTLKIQPAKLEDSAVYLCARSLSSGLDTQYFGPGTRLTVL.

A word on this clonotype: Given a much more abundant clone one base away, this may be a read error. This sequence joins TRBV4-2 and TRBJ2-1, with D tentatively TRBD2 (5 bases). The CDR3 is 16 residues long. Germline V gene sequence: CDR1 LGHNA, CDR2 YNFKEQ. CDR3 coding DNA: TGTGCCAGCTCGCCGGTGAAGCGGAGAGGTACGAATGAGCAGCTCTTC. Its translation: CASSPVKRRGTNEQLF.

Of note for this clonotype: A clone one base away is much larger, so this may be a read error. The chain recombines TRBV14 with TRBJ1-5; weak D call: TRBD1 (5 bases). CDR3 length: 14 residues. CDR1 and CDR2 (germline): SGHDN, FVKESK. The CDR3 sequence is CVSSHGGTDQPQHF. The CDR3 bases are TGTGTCAGCAGCCATGGAGGGACGGACCAGCCCCAGCATTTT.

About this clonotype itself: This may arise from a read error, as a much more abundant clone is one base away. This chain links TRBV24-1 with TRBJ2-1; 9 bases are shared with TRBD1. V lost 0 bases to trimming and J lost 8 bases; unmatched junction nucleotides: 7. Germline CDR1 is KGHDR and CDR2 is SFDVKD. The CDR3 has 16 residues. The chain's CDR3 is CATSDLRAGDRDEQFF. The CDR3 bases are TGTGCCACCAGTGATTTGAGGGCAGGGGACAGGGATGAGCAGTTCTTC.

Of note for this clonotype: Mismatch with germline at one junction end may stem from a read error. The CDR3 bases are TGCGCCAGCAGCCAAGACCTCACAATTCTAGGCATCTTCGAGCAGCACTTC. It is translated as CASSQDLTILGIFEQHF. The chain employs TRBV4-1 and TRBJ2-7; D ambiguous. The germline gives CDR1 MGHRA, CDR2 YSYEKL. CDR3 length equals 17 residues.

The chain is built from TRBV11-2 and TRBJ2-5; D possibly matches TRBD1 or TRBD2 (5 bases each). The V end was cut by 5 bases, the J end by 5 bases, with 12 bases between. From germline, CDR1 is SGHAT and CDR2 FQNNGV. This CDR3 region has 13 residues. CDR3 protein: CASSPEWDETQYF. For the CDR3, the DNA is TGTGCCAGCAGCCCCGAATGGGACGAGACCCAGTACTTC.

This clonotype ranks as medium-sized. CDR3 sequence: CASSLQAQAPQHF. CDR3 sequence (DNA): TGTGCCAGCAGTTTGCAGGCGCAGGCGCCCCAGCATTTT. V is TRBV12-3 or TRBV12-4 and J is TRBJ1-5, with unresolved D. V was shortened by 3 bases and J by 9 bases, with 12 bases between the two germline ends. The CDR3 totals 13 residues.

In the case of this clonotype: At one end, the junction sequence differs from germline, possibly due to a read error. The genes are TRBV4-1 and TRBJ2-3, with D possibly TRBD2 on 5 matching bases. The germline V gene has CDR1 MGHRA and CDR2 YSYEKL. The CDR3 is 16 amino acids. CDR3 sequence reads: CASRPRDYQSTNTRYF. The CDR3 DNA sequence: TGCGCCAGCAGGCCCAGAGACTACCAGAGCACAAATACGCGGTATTTT.

About this clonotype itself: Germline is not matched at one junction end, which may reflect a read error. The gene calls are TRBV29-1 and TRBJ2-1; 10 bases map to TRBD2. The germline V gene has CDR1 SQVTM and CDR2 ANQGSEA. The CDR3 totals 15 residues. The DNA for the CDR3 is TGCAACGTTGAGGGGGTAGCGGGAGGTCTCAATGAGCAGTTCTTT. Protein: CNVEGVAGGLNEQFF.

As for this clonotype: The CDR3 carries no conserved terminal phenylalanine or tryptophan, so it likely arises from a read error. The chain links TRBV11-2 to TRBJ2-1; the D is unclear. Germline V gene lookup returns CDR1 SGHAT and CDR2 FQNNGV. CDR3 length equals 12 residues. Trimming removed 2 bases at V and 9 bases at J, with 8 bases between. The CDR3 sequence: CASSLLFPEQFL. In DNA form, the CDR3 reads TGTGCCAGCAGCTTATTGTTCCCTGAGCAGTTCCTC.

Ten or more counts support this clonotype. The chain is built from TRBV20-1 and TRBJ1-5; no reliable D call. The germline V gene encodes CDR1 DFQATT and CDR2 SNEGSKA (reference sequence). V shed 3 bases and J shed 3 bases, with 12 bases lying between them. The CDR3 length is 14 residues. CDR3 DNA sequence: TGCAGTGCTAGTCGCGGGAGTGCCAATCAGCCCCAGCATTTT. As protein: CSASRGSANQPQHF.

In the case of this clonotype: At one end the junction does not follow the germline gene, possibly because of a read error. This chain connects TRBV6-2 or TRBV6-3 to TRBJ2-7, with D possibly being TRBD2 (6 bases). Germline V gene lookup returns CDR1 MNHEY and CDR2 SVGEGT. The CDR3 runs 12 residues. The DNA of the CDR3 is TGTACCAGCAATTGGGGGGCCTACGAGCAGTACTTC. Protein product: CTSNWGAYEQYF.

This clonotype was observed a handful of times. CDR3 protein: CASSLVPTRTDTQYF. The CDR3 DNA follows: TGTGCCAGCAGCTTAGTACCCACGCGCACAGATACGCAGTATTTT. The chain couples TRBV7-9 to TRBJ2-3; D not certain. CDR1 and CDR2 (germline): SEHNR, FQNEAQ (reference sequence). The CDR3 is 15 residues long. Trimming pared 1 base from V and 1 base from J, leaving 9 bases between.

About this clonotype: The junction does not match germline at one end; this may be a read error. V gene TRBV11-2 combines with J gene TRBJ1-3; the D is unclear. CDR3 length: 17 amino acids. Germline loops: CDR1 SGHAT, CDR2 FQNNGV. The CDR3: CASSLDIRVASRNTIYF. The DNA of the CDR3 is TGTGCCAGCAGTTTAGATATTAGGGTTGCCTCGAGAAACACCATATATTTT.

On this clonotype: The junction differs from germline at one of its ends, possibly a read error. The chain combines TRBV4-1 with TRBJ1-6; possibly TRBD1 for D (5 bases). Germline assignment: CDR1 MGHRA and CDR2 YSYEKL. The length of the CDR3 is 14 residues. CDR3 loop: CTSSRTSGNPPLHF. The CDR3 region has the DNA TGCACCAGCAGCCGAACTTCAGGGAATCCACCCCTCCACTTT.

This clonotype was recorded many times. This chain connects TRBV6-2 or TRBV6-3 to TRBJ2-2, with TRBD1 as a possible D gene (5 bases). This CDR3 region has 15 residues. Trimming took off 0 bases at V and 2 bases at J, with 7 bases between the two ends. The germline gives CDR1 MNHEY, CDR2 SVGEGT. CDR3 nucleotides: TGTGCCAGCAGTTACTCAGACAGCAACACCGGGGAGCTGTTTTTT. It encodes CASSYSDSNTGELFF.